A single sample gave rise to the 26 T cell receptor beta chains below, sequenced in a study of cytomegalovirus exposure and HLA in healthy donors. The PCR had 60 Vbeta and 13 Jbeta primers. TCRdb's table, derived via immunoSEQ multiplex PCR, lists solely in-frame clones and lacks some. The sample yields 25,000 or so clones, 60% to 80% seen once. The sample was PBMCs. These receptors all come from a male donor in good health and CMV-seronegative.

The CDR3 region is CASSQDRGAGNTIYF. CDR3 nucleotides: TGCGCCAGCAGCCAAGACAGGGGGGCTGGAAACACCATATATTTT. This chain links TRBV4-3 with TRBJ1-3; TRBD1 matches 7 bases. In germline, CDR1 is LGHNA, CDR2 YSLEER. J gave up 2 bases and V 0 bases, and 1 base lay outside the gene matches. CDR3 length equals 15 residues.

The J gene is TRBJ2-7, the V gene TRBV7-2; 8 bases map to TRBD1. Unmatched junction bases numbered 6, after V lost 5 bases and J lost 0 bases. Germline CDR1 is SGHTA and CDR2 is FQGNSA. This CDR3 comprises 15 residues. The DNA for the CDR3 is TGTGCCAGCAGCCCCCGCGACAGGGGCTCCTACGAGCAGTACTTC. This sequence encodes CASSPRDRGSYEQYF. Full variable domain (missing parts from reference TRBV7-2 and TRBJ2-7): GAGVSQSPSNKVTEKGKDVELRCDPISGHTALYWYRQSLGQGLEFLIYFQGNSAPDKSGLPSDRFSAERTGGSVSTLTIQRTQQEDSAVYLCASSPRDRGSYEQYFGPGTRLTVT.

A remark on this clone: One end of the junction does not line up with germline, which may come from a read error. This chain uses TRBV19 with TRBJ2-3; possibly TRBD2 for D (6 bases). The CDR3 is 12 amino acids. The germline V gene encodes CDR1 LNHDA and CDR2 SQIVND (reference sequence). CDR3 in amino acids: CASGRNTDAQYF. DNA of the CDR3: TGTGCCAGCGGGAGAAACACAGATGCGCAGTATTTT.

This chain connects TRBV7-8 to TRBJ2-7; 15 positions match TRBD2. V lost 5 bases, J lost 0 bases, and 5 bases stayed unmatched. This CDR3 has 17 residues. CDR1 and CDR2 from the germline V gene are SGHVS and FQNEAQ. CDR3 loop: CASSPGLAGGFSYEQYF. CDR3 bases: TGTGCCAGCAGCCCGGGACTAGCGGGGGGTTTCTCCTACGAGCAGTACTTC.

DNA of the CDR3: TGCAGCGTCGACACAGGGGGCAGGATCCACGAGCAGTACTTC. Protein sequence: CSVDTGGRIHEQYF. The chain recombines TRBV29-1 with TRBJ2-5; 9 bases align to TRBD1. The DNA end lines up better with TRBJ2-7; the J call may be wrong. The CDR3 covers 14 residues. Per germline, CDR1 SQVTM and CDR2 ANQGSEA.

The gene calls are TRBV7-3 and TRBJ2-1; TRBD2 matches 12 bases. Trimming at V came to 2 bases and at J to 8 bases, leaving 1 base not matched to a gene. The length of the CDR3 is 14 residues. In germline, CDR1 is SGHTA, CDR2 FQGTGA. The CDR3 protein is CASSLLAGGDEQFF. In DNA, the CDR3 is TGTGCCAGCAGCTTACTAGCGGGAGGGGATGAGCAGTTCTTC.

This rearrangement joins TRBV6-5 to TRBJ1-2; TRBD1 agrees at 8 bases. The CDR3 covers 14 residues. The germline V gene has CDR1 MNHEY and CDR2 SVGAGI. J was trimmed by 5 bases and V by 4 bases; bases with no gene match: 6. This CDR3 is CASSSQGQGYGYTF. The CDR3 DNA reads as TGTGCCAGCAGTTCACAAGGACAGGGATATGGCTACACCTTC.

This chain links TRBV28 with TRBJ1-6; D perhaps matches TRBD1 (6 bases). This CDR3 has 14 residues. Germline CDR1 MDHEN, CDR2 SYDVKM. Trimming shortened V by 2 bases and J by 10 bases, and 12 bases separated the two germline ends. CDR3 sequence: CASSLIEGDSPLHF. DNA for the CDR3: TGTGCCAGCAGTTTAATCGAGGGGGACTCACCCCTCCACTTT.

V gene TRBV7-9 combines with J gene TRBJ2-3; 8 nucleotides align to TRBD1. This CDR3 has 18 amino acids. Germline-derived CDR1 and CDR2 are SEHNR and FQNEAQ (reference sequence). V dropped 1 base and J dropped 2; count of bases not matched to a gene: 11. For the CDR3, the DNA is TGTGCCAGCAGCTTAGGGACAGGGCCTTCTCGTTTCACAGATACGCAGTATTTT. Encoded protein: CASSLGTGPSRFTDTQYF.

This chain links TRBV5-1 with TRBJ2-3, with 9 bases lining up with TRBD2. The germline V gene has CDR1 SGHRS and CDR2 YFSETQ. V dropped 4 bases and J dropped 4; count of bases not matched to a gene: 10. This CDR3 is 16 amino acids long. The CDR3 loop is CASSQVAGAYPDTQYF. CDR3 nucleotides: TGCGCCAGCAGCCAAGTAGCGGGAGCTTATCCAGATACGCAGTATTTT.

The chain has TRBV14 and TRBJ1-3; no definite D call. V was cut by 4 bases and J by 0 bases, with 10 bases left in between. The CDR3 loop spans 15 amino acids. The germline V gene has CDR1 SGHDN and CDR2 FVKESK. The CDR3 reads CASSPGLYSGNTIYF. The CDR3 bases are TGTGCCAGCAGCCCCGGACTTTACTCTGGAAACACCATATATTTT.

The CDR3 region has the DNA TGCGCCAGCAGCGGGACAGGGGGTAAAGAGACCCAGTACTTC. It translates to CASSGTGGKETQYF. The chain joins TRBV5-1 to TRBJ2-5, with 11 bases fitting TRBD1. J was trimmed by 3 bases and V by 4 bases; bases with no gene match: 2. Germline lookup yields CDR1 SGHRS and CDR2 YFSETQ. The CDR3 sequence is 14 residues long.

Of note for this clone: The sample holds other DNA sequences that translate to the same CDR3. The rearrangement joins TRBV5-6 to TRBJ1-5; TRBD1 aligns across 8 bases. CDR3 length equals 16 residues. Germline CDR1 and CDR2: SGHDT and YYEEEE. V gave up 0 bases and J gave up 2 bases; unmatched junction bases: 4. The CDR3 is CASSLGAGGGNQPQHF. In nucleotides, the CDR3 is TGTGCCAGCAGCTTGGGTGCAGGGGGCGGCAATCAGCCCCAGCATTTT.

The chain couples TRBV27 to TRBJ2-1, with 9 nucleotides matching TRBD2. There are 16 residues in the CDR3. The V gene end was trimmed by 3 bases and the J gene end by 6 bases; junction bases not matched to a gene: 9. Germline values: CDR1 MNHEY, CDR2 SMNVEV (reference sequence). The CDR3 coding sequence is TGTGCCAGCAGTTTTCGGCTAGCGGGGAGAATCAATGAGCAGTTCTTC. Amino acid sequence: CASSFRLAGRINEQFF.

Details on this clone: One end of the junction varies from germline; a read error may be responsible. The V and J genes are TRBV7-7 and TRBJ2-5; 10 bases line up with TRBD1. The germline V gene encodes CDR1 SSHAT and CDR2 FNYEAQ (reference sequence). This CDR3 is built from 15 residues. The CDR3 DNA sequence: TGTGCTAGCAGCCAGGTTGGGACAGGGGTCGAGACCCAGTACTTC. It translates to CASSQVGTGVETQYF.

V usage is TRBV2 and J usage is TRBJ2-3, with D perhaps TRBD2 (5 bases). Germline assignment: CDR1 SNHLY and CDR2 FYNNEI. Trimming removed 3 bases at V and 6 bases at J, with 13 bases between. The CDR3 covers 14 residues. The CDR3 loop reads CASSDDETGDTQYF. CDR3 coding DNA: TGTGCCAGCAGTGATGATGAAACGGGGGATACGCAGTATTTT.

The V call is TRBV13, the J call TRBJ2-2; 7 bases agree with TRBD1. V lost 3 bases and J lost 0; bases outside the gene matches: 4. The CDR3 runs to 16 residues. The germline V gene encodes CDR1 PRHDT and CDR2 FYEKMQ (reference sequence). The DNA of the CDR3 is TGTGCCAGCAGCTTCACCGGGACAGCGAACACCGGGGAGCTGTTTTTT. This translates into CASSFTGTANTGELFF.

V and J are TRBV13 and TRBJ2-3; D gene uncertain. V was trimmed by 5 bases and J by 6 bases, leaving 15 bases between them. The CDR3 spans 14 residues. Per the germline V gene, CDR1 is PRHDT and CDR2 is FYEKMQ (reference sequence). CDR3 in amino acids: CASSTPTLGDTQYF. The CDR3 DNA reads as TGTGCCAGCAGCACCCCGACACTTGGGGATACGCAGTATTTT.

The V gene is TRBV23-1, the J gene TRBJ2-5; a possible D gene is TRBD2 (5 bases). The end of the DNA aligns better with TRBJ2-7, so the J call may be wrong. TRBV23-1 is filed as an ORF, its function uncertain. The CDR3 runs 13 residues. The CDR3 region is CASRRKGGGEQYF. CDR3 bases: TGCGCCAGCCGCCGGAAGGGTGGAGGCGAGCAGTACTTC.

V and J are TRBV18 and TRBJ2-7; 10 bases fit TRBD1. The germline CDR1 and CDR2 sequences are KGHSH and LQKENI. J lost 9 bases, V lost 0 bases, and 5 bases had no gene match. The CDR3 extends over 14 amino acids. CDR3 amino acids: CASSPPGQGSWQYF. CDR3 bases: TGTGCCAGCTCACCACCGGGACAGGGGAGCTGGCAGTACTTC.

The CDR3 DNA reads as TGTGCCAGCAGTTTATCAGGCGGGGGGGTGGATACGCAGTATTTT. Residues: CASSLSGGGVDTQYF. This sequence joins TRBV28 and TRBJ2-3; 9 bases fit TRBD2. This CDR3 region has 15 residues. The germline CDR1 and CDR2 sequences are MDHEN and SYDVKM. V trimming: 1 base; J trimming: 6 bases; junction bases outside the gene matches: 5.

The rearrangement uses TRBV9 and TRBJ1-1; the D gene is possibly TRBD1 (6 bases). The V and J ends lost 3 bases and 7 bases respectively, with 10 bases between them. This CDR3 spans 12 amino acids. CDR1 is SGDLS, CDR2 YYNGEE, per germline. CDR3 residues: CASSAPGDEAFF. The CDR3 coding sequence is TGTGCCAGCAGCGCCCCAGGGGATGAAGCTTTCTTT. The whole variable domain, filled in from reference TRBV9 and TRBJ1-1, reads DSGVTQTPKHLITATGQRVTLRCSPRSGDLSVYWYQQSLDQGLQFLIQYYNGEERAKGNILERFSAQQFPDLHSELNLSSLELGDSALYFCASSAPGDEAFFGQGTRLTVV.

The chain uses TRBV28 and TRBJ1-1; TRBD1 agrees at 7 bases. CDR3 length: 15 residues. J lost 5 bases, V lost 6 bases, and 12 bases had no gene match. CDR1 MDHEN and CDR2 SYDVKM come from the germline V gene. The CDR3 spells CASRLGGSARTEAFF. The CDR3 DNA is TGTGCCAGCAGACTAGGGGGCTCGGCAAGGACTGAAGCTTTCTTT.

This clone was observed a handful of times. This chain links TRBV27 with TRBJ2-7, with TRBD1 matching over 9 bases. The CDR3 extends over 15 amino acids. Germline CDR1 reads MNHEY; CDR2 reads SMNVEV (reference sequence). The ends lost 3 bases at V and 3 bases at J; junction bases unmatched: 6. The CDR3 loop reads CASSFKGQGHYEQYF. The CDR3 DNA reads TGTGCCAGCAGTTTTAAGGGACAGGGTCACTACGAGCAGTACTTC.

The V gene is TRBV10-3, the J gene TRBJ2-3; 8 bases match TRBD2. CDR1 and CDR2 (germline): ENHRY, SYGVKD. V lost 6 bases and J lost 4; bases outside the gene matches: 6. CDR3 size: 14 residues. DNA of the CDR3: TGTGCCATCAGCCAAGCGGGAGCATCAGATACGCAGTATTTT. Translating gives CAISQAGASDTQYF.

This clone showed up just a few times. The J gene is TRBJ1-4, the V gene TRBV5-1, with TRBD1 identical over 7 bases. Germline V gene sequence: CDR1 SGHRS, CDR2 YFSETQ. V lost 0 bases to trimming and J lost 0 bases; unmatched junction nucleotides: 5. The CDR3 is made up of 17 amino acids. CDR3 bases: TGCGCCAGCAGCTTGGGAGGGGGCGTTGCAACTAATGAAAAACTGTTTTTT. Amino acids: CASSLGGGVATNEKLFF.